These 24 T cell receptor beta chains originate from one sample sequenced in a study of regulatory T cells in long-lasting Graves disease. Investigators prepared the TCR beta libraries by applying iRepertoire HTBI primers and Arm-PCR of CDR3 regions. TCRdb processed the multiplex PCR reads anew with MiXCR; each CDR3 protein has one entry. The sample contains some 490,000 distinct CDR3 sequences, around 12% of which appear only once. As to time point: newly diagnosed GD, antithyroid drugs for less than 3 months. From PBMCs, RNA was extracted and then used to make the TCR library. This sample also appeared in a second study, on T cells in Graves' hyperthyroidism and ophthalmopathy.

Sample: peripheral blood mononuclear cells (PBMCs), taken at new diagnosis, from a patient treated with antithyroid drugs. All receptors come from a woman between 25 and 40 years old with Graves disease.

This clonotype was found many times. The chain recombines TRBV28 with TRBJ2-7; D might be TRBD1 or TRBD2, each matching 5 bases. The CDR3 is 15 amino acids. Germline V gene lookup returns CDR1 MDHEN and CDR2 SYDVKM. The V and J ends lost 5 bases and 3 bases respectively, with 17 bases between them. The CDR3 sequence: CASSRIPGPFYEQYF. The CDR3 DNA sequence: TGTGCCAGCAGTCGAATTCCGGGGCCATTCTACGAGCAGTACTTC.

This clonotype showed up many times. The rearrangement joins TRBV5-1 to TRBJ2-7, with 12 bases that match TRBD2. The CDR3 sequence is 16 residues long. Looked up from germline, CDR1 is SGHRS and CDR2 is YFSETQ. V dropped 4 bases and J dropped 6; count of bases not matched to a gene: 11. The CDR3 is CASSTAGLAGGREQYF. DNA of the CDR3: TGCGCCAGCAGCACCGCCGGGCTAGCGGGAGGGCGCGAGCAGTACTTC.

The V and J genes are TRBV13 and TRBJ2-3; D remains ambiguous. V lost 5 bases, J lost 0 bases, and 12 bases lay in between. The CDR3 contains 15 residues. CDR1 is PRHDT, CDR2 FYEKMQ, per germline (reference sequence). CDR3 sequence reads: CASSILKPSTDTQYF. The DNA for the CDR3 is TGTGCCAGCAGCATACTTAAACCAAGCACAGATACGCAGTATTTT.

Ten or more counts support this clonotype. The chain joins TRBV20-1 to TRBJ2-7; weak D call: TRBD2 (6 bases). Trimming cost V 6 bases and J 6 bases, with 15 bases left between them. The length of the CDR3 is 12 residues. Germline V lookup: CDR1 DFQATT, CDR2 SNEGSKA (reference sequence). CDR3 bases: TGCAGTGCGTTGCGGGGTACGAGCGAGCAGTACTTC. This sequence encodes CSALRGTSEQYF.

At least ten counts were recorded for this clonotype. This chain links TRBV12-3 or TRBV12-4 with TRBJ1-2; D possibly corresponds to TRBD1 (6 bases). The CDR3 has 15 amino acids. The ends were cut back, 1 base at V and 2 bases at J, with 11 bases in the middle. The CDR3 DNA reads TGTGCCAGCAGTTTAGTAGGGGGATCCAACTATGGCTACACCTTC. Protein: CASSLVGGSNYGYTF.

The V and J genes are TRBV6-6 and TRBJ2-7; the match to TRBD1 covers 9 bases. The CDR3 has 16 residues. The junction had 8 bases not matched to a gene; V was cut back by 0 bases and J by 5 bases. Germline CDR1 MNHNY, CDR2 SVGAGI (reference sequence). As DNA, the CDR3 is TGTGCCAGCAGTTACTCGATACAGGGGGCTGTCGACGAGCAGTACTTC. It yields the protein CASSYSIQGAVDEQYF.

This clonotype was detected many times. The chain carries TRBV6-1 and TRBJ2-7; 9 nucleotides line up with TRBD2. V was pared by 5 bases and J by 1 base, with 3 bases of the junction left unmatched. Germline V gives CDR1 MNHNS, CDR2 SASEGT. This CDR3 is built from 14 residues. The CDR3 loop is CASSRLAESYEQYF. CDR3 nucleotide sequence: TGTGCCAGCAGTCGACTAGCGGAGTCCTACGAGCAGTACTTC.

CDR3: CAWTDRRAEAFF. In DNA, the CDR3 is TGTGCCTGGACGGACAGGCGGGCTGAAGCTTTCTTT. This chain joins TRBV30 and TRBJ1-1, with TRBD1 matching 7 bases. Germline CDR1 is GTSNPN and CDR2 is SVGIG (reference sequence). This CDR3 is built from 12 residues. V was clipped by 4 bases and J by 6 bases; unmatched bases: 5.

This clonotype was seen many times. The J gene is TRBJ2-1, the V gene TRBV12-3 or TRBV12-4, with D perhaps matching TRBD1 (6 bases). The CDR3 has 14 residues. Between the trimmed V and J ends, which lost 3 bases and 4 bases, there was a span of 10 bases. This CDR3 reads CASSFGDTYNEQFF. CDR3 DNA: TGTGCCAGCAGTTTTGGGGACACGTACAATGAGCAGTTCTTC.

Worth noting for this clonotype: The junction departs from germline at one end; a sequencing error may be responsible. V usage is TRBV19 and J usage is TRBJ1-5; 10 bases are shared with TRBD1. Germline CDR1 is LNHDA and CDR2 is SQIVND (reference sequence). The CDR3 length is 15 residues. This CDR3 is CASSIRDRGNQPQHF. CDR3 DNA: TGTGCCAGCAGTATCCGGGACAGGGGTAATCAGCCCCAGCATTTT. Full variable domain (rest looked up from reference TRBV19 and TRBJ1-5): DGGITQSPKYLFRKEGQNVTLSCEQNLNHDAMYWYRQDPGQGLRLIYYSQIVNDFQKGDIAEGYSVSREKKESFPLTVTSAQKNPTAFYLCASSIRDRGNQPQHFGDGTRLSIL.

This clonotype has ten or more counts. The chain couples TRBV7-8 to TRBJ2-1, with D perhaps TRBD1 (5 bases). CDR3 length equals 12 residues. CDR1 is SGHVS, CDR2 FQNEAQ, per germline. Trimming took off 5 bases at V and 12 bases at J, with 14 bases between the two ends. The chain's CDR3 is CASSLHRQWQFF. CDR3 DNA: TGTGCCAGCAGCCTACACCGACAGTGGCAGTTCTTC.

About this clonotype itself: Just one base apart from a much larger clone, this may be a read error. This rearrangement joins TRBV18 to TRBJ1-2, with D hard to call. Trimming stripped 1 base from V and 2 bases from J, with 17 bases between. The CDR3 loop spans 17 amino acids. The germline V gene encodes CDR1 KGHSH and CDR2 LQKENI. The chain's CDR3 is CASSPRIGGDTNYGYTF. In nucleotides, the CDR3 is TGTGCCAGCTCACCACGTATTGGAGGCGATACCAACTATGGCTACACCTTC.

This clonotype was detected many times. The V and J genes are TRBV9 and TRBJ2-1, with D possibly being TRBD2 (5 bases). V lost 4 bases and J 0 bases, leaving 14 bases between the germline ends. Per the germline V gene, CDR1 is SGDLS and CDR2 is YYNGEE. The CDR3 loop spans 16 amino acids. The CDR3 protein is CASSPRLGSSYNEQFF. The CDR3 nucleotides are TGTGCCAGCAGCCCCCGCCTAGGGAGCTCCTACAATGAGCAGTTCTTC.

This clonotype showed up many times. The chain links TRBV2 to TRBJ2-1; the D gene is possibly TRBD1 (6 bases). Trimming took 7 bases from V and 5 from J, leaving 15 bases between them. Germline V gene data show CDR1 as SNHLY and CDR2 as FYNNEI. The CDR3 totals 14 residues. The CDR3 loop reads CASTVQGPNNEQFF. The CDR3 DNA reads as TGTGCCAGCACTGTACAGGGTCCCAACAATGAGCAGTTCTTC.

This clonotype was observed many times. The chain uses TRBV6-5 and TRBJ2-7; D perhaps matches TRBD2 (6 bases). CDR1 and CDR2 (germline): MNHEY, SVGAGI. This CDR3 is built from 14 residues. The V and J ends lost 2 bases and 12 bases respectively, with 20 bases between them. The CDR3 region has the DNA TGTGCCAGCAGTTACAGGAGGGGCGGCGGGACCTCGTACTTC. Protein product: CASSYRRGGGTSYF.

This clonotype was seen only a few times. The chain is built from TRBV19 and TRBJ1-1, with TRBD1 matching over 10 bases. Germline CDR1 reads LNHDA; CDR2 reads SQIVND (reference sequence). The junction had 8 bases not matched to a gene; V was cut back by 3 bases and J by 7 bases. CDR3 length equals 15 residues. The CDR3 loop reads CASSIRTGGMNEAFF. The CDR3 nucleotides are TGTGCCAGTAGTATTCGGACAGGGGGGATGAATGAAGCTTTCTTT.

Worth noting for this clonotype: Given a much more abundant clone one base away, this may be a read error. The rearrangement joins TRBV6-5 to TRBJ2-7; TRBD2 aligns across 11 bases. V trimming: 2 bases; J trimming: 7 bases; junction bases outside the gene matches: 13. The CDR3 sequence is 17 residues long. The germline V gene encodes CDR1 MNHEY and CDR2 SVGAGI. The CDR3 here is CASSYETSGNSYNEQYF. DNA for the CDR3: TGTGCCAGCAGTTACGAGACTAGCGGGAACTCCTACAATGAGCAGTACTTC.

The chain carries TRBV6-1 and TRBJ2-5; D may correspond to TRBD1 or TRBD2 (5 bases each). The ends were cut back, 7 bases at V and 3 bases at J, with 27 bases in the middle. There are 18 residues in the CDR3. Germline-derived CDR1 and CDR2 are MNHNS and SASEGT. The CDR3 spells CASTSDPRMRGGKETQYF. CDR3 nucleotides: TGTGCCAGCACCTCGGACCCCCGCATGAGGGGCGGCAAAGAGACCCAGTACTTC.

This chain joins TRBV27 and TRBJ2-1; 11 bases are shared with TRBD2. Germline V gene lookup returns CDR1 MNHEY and CDR2 SMNVEV (reference sequence). The CDR3 is 14 amino acids. With V trimmed by 5 bases and J by 9 bases, 6 bases remained unmatched. CDR3 loop: CASSRGLAAGEQFF. CDR3 DNA sequence: TGTGCCAGCAGTCGGGGACTAGCGGCTGGTGAGCAGTTCTTC.

This clonotype was recorded at least ten times. In DNA, the CDR3 is TGCAGCGTTGTAAATGTAGGTGAGCAGTTCTTC. As protein: CSVVNVGEQFF. The rearrangement uses TRBV29-1 and TRBJ2-1; D unclear. Trimming left V 4 bases short and J 9 bases short, with 10 bases between. Germline values: CDR1 SQVTM, CDR2 ANQGSEA. The CDR3 extends over 11 amino acids.

Many counts were recorded for this clonotype. This chain connects TRBV28 to TRBJ2-7; 15 bases line up with TRBD2. The CDR3 has 17 amino acids. V lost 5 bases and J lost 3; bases outside the gene matches: 8. Germline CDR1 MDHEN, CDR2 SYDVKM. Here the CDR3 reads CASSPGTSGRMDYEQYF. The CDR3 DNA reads as TGTGCCAGCAGTCCCGGGACTAGCGGGAGGATGGACTACGAGCAGTACTTC.

This rearrangement joins TRBV28 to TRBJ2-3; D call uncertain. V lost 5 bases, J lost 0 bases, and 12 bases lay in between. Germline V gene sequence: CDR1 MDHEN, CDR2 SYDVKM. The CDR3 loop spans 15 amino acids. In DNA form, the CDR3 reads TGTGCCAGCAGTGTGACGGCCTCTAGCACAGATACGCAGTATTTT. Translation gives CASSVTASSTDTQYF.

This clonotype was recorded many times. The V call is TRBV28, the J call TRBJ1-4, with 7 positions matching TRBD1. CDR1 and CDR2 from the germline V gene are MDHEN and SYDVKM. With 2 bases clipped from V and 8 bases from J, the junction kept 5 bases outside the gene matches. This CDR3 is built from 14 residues. The CDR3, as DNA: TGTGCCAGCAGTTTAACAGGGGTGCGGGAAAAACTGTTTTTT. Translated: CASSLTGVREKLFF.

The rearrangement joins TRBV4-2 to TRBJ2-2; D ambiguous. The CDR3 consists of 15 residues. Germline assignment: CDR1 LGHNA and CDR2 YNFKEQ. Between the trimmed V and J ends, which lost 4 bases and 4 bases, there was a span of 13 bases. In DNA, the CDR3 is TGTGCCAGCAGCCTAGTGACGTCCCTCACCGGGGAGCTGTTTTTT. This gives the protein CASSLVTSLTGELFF.